Listed below are T cell receptor beta chains from one sample, sequenced in a study of technical replicates of blood from four donors. The repertoire was sequenced with immunoSEQ multiplex PCR; TCRdb's copy has only in-frame clones and lacks some. Here the sample spans about 75,000 clones, approximately 97% being singletons. Sequenced sample: T cells isolated from PBMCs. The receptors shown here come from a human donor in good health. Both conserved end residues are part of each CDR3. A D gene is named only where the DNA matches it firmly. The size entry is marked missing in some rows and otherwise reads once, few, many or a size class.

cdr3_nt cdr3_aa j_call v_call d_call clone_size
TGTGCCAGCAGTGAAAGGGACAGTTTATTCACAGATACGCAGTATTTT CASSERDSLFTDTQYF TRBJ2-3 TRBV2 TRBD1 NA
TGCAGCCAAGCACTAGCGGGAGAAGGTACGCAGTATTTT CSQALAGEGTQYF TRBJ2-3 TRBV29-1 TRBD2 once
TGTGCCAGCAGTTATCAAGTAGGGGGCTCCAATCAGCCCCAGCATTTT CASSYQVGGSNQPQHF TRBJ1-5 TRBV5-6 TRBD1 NA
TGTGCCAGCAGCTTAGGCGTGGGCACAGATACGCAGTATTTT CASSLGVGTDTQYF TRBJ2-3 TRBV7-6 NA NA
TGCGCCAGCAGCTTGGTCGGGACAGGGGGAATGAACACTGAAGCTTTCTTT CASSLVGTGGMNTEAFF TRBJ1-1 TRBV5-1 TRBD1 NA
TGCGCCAGCAGCCAAGATCCGGTGAACACTGAAGCTTTCTTT CASSQDPVNTEAFF TRBJ1-1 TRBV4-3 NA NA
TGTGCCAGCAGCTTAGAGGGGACAGTGCCTGAAGCTTTCTTT CASSLEGTVPEAFF TRBJ1-1 TRBV11-2 TRBD1 NA
TGTGCCAGCAGCCAACAGACTAGCTATGAGCAGTTCTTC CASSQQTSYEQFF TRBJ2-1 TRBV7-6 TRBD2 NA
TGTGCCAGCAGCTTAGCGGGAGGGTCGACAAAGACCCAGTACTTC CASSLAGGSTKTQYF TRBJ2-5 TRBV7-3 TRBD2 NA
TGCGCCAGCAGCCAAGGACTCGAAACCTACGAGCAGTACTTC CASSQGLETYEQYF TRBJ2-7 TRBV4-1 NA NA
TGTGCCAGCAGTGAGCGGGGAGAGCGAAACGAGCAGTTCTTC CASSERGERNEQFF TRBJ2-1 TRBV2 NA NA
TGTGCCAGCAGCCAAGTGGAGAGATCCTACGAGCAGTACTTC CASSQVERSYEQYF TRBJ2-7 TRBV4-2 NA NA
TGTGCCAGCAGCTTAGGGGCAGGGGGTGAAGTCGCTGAAGCTTTCTTT CASSLGAGGEVAEAFF TRBJ1-1 TRBV7-8 TRBD1 NA
TGTGCCAGCAGCACCCAGGGGGCAGTAGGGGAAAAACTGTTTTTT CASSTQGAVGEKLFF TRBJ1-4 TRBV7-9 TRBD1 NA
TGTGCCAGCAGCTCCACGGACACTGAAGCTTTCTTT CASSSTDTEAFF TRBJ1-1 TRBV5-4 NA NA
TGTGCCAGCAGCCTTGAACTAGGGGGCGGCGAGCAGTTCTTC CASSLELGGGEQFF TRBJ2-1 TRBV7-2 TRBD1 NA
TGCGCCAGCAGCCAAGCCGGGACAGGGGATGGGACCGGGGAGCTGTTTTTT CASSQAGTGDGTGELFF TRBJ2-2 TRBV4-1 TRBD1 NA